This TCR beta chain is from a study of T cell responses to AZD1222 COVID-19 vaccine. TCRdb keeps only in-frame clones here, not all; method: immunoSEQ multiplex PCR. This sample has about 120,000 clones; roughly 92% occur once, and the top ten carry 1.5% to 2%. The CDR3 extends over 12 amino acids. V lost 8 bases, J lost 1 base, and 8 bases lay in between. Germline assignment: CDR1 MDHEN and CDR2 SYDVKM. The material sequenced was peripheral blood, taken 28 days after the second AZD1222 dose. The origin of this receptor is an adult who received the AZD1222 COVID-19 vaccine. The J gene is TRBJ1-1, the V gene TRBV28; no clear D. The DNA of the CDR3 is TGTGCCAGCCCCCAGTCGAACACTGAAGCTTTCTTT. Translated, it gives CASPQSNTEAFF.